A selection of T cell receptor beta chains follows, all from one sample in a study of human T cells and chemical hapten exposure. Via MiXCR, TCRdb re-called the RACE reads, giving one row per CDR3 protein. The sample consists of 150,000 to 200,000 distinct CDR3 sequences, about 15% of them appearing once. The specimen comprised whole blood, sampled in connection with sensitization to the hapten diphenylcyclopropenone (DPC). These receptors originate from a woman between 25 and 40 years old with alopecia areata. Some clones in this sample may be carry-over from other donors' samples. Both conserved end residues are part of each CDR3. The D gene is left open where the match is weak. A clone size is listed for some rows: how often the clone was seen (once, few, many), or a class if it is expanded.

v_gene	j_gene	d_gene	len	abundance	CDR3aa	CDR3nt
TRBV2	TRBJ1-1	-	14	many	CASSRGTVNTEAFF	TGTGCCAGCAGTCGAGGGACGGTGAACACTGAAGCTTTCTTT
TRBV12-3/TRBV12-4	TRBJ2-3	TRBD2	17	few	CASSFGTSGEFTDTQYF	TGTGCCAGCAGTTTCGGGACTAGCGGGGAGTTCACAGATACGCAGTATTTT
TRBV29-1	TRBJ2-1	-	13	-	CSVEGGRGNEQFF	TGCAGCGTTGAAGGCGGAAGGGGCAATGAGCAGTTCTTC
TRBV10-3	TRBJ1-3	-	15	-	CAIGAGSSSGNTIYF	TGTGCCATCGGCGCGGGCAGCAGCTCTGGAAACACCATATATTTT
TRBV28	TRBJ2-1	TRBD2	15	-	CASSRTSGGAEEQFF	TGTGCCAGCAGCAGGACTAGCGGGGGGGCAGAGGAGCAGTTCTTC
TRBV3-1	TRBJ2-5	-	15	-	CASSPYRDPGKTQYF	TGTGCCAGCAGCCCATACCGGGACCCGGGCAAGACCCAGTACTTC
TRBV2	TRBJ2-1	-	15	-	CASSWRSGDRVEQFF	TGTGCCAGCAGTTGGCGATCGGGAGATAGGGTTGAGCAGTTCTTC
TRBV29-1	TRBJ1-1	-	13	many	CSVCGTLNTEAFF	TGCAGCGTTTGCGGGACGTTGAACACTGAAGCTTTCTTT
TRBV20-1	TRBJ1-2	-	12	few	CSASHGPSGYTF	TGCAGTGCTAGTCATGGGCCTAGTGGCTACACCTTC
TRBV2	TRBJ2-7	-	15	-	CASSDLGQSFYEQYF	TGTGCCAGCAGTGACCTAGGACAGTCCTTCTACGAGCAGTACTTC
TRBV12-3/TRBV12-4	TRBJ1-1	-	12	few	CASQTLNTEAFF	TGTGCCAGCCAAACACTGAACACTGAAGCTTTCTTT
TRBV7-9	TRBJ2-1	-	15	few	CASSPDTRSRNEQFF	TGTGCCAGCAGCCCAGATACCAGGTCGCGGAATGAGCAGTTCTTC
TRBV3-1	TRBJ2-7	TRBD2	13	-	CASSSSGSVEQYF	TGTGCCAGCAGCTCTAGCGGGAGTGTCGAGCAGTACTTC
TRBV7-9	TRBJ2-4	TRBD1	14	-	CASSFGTGRYIQYF	TGTGCCAGCAGCTTTGGGACAGGGAGGTACATTCAGTACTTC
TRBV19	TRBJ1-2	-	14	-	CASSIEQTFYGYTF	TGTGCCAGTAGTATTGAACAGACTTTCTATGGCTACACCTTC
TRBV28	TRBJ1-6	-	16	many	CASSAGYWGSSSPLHF	TGTGCCAGCAGTGCAGGGTACTGGGGTTCAAGTTCACCCCTCCACTTT
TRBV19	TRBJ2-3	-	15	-	CASSTQVFNTDTQYF	TGTGCCAGTAGTACACAGGTCTTTAACACAGATACGCAGTATTTT
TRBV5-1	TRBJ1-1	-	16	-	CASSLDQGGPTTEAFF	TGCGCCAGCAGCTTGGACCAGGGAGGTCCTACCACTGAAGCTTTCTTT
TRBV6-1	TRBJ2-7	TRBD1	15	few	CASSAETGLSYEQYF	TGTGCCAGCAGTGCTGAGACAGGGCTTTCCTACGAGCAGTACTTC
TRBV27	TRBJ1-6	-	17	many	CASSLSPFSSYNSPLHF	TGTGCCAGCAGTTTAAGCCCTTTTAGCTCCTATAATTCACCCCTCCACTTT
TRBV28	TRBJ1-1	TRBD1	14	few	CASSLVMTGAEAFF	TGTGCCAGCAGTTTAGTGATGACAGGGGCTGAAGCTTTCTTT
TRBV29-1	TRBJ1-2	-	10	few	CSVEIEGYTF	TGCAGCGTTGAGATTGAGGGCTACACCTTC
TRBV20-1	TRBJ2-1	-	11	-	CSASRVGEQFF	TGCAGTGCTAGCAGGGTGGGTGAGCAGTTCTTC
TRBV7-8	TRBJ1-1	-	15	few	CASSLTGFMNTEAFF	TGTGCCAGCAGCCTGACAGGATTCATGAACACTGAAGCTTTCTTT
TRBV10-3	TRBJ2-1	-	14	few	CAISDPTGSNEQFF	TGTGCCATCAGTGATCCGACAGGAAGCAATGAGCAGTTCTTC
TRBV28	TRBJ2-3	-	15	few	CASSLYRSSTDTQYF	TGTGCCAGCAGTTTATACAGGTCCAGCACAGATACGCAGTATTTT
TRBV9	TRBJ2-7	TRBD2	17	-	CASSVGSGGASSYEQYF	TGTGCCAGCAGCGTAGGTAGCGGGGGGGCCTCCTCCTACGAGCAGTACTTC
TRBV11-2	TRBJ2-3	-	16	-	CASSLGRSPSTDTQYF	TGTGCCAGCAGCTTAGGTCGCAGCCCGAGCACAGATACGCAGTATTTT
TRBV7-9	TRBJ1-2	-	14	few	CASSLVDSYYGYTF	TGTGCCAGCAGCTTAGTTGACAGCTACTATGGCTACACCTTC
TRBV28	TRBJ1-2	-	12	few	CASSGGEGGYTF	TGTGCCAGCAGTGGAGGGGAGGGCGGCTACACCTTC
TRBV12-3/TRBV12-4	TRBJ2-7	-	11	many	CASSLGGEQYF	TGTGCCAGCAGTCTAGGGGGCGAGCAGTACTTC
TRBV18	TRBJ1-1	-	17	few	CASSHAGGSALGTEAFF	TGTGCCAGCTCCCATGCCGGGGGGTCAGCTCTAGGCACTGAAGCTTTCTTT
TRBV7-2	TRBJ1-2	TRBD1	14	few	CASSFDREDYGYTF	TGTGCCAGCAGCTTTGACAGGGAAGACTATGGCTACACCTTC
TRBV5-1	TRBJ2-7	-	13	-	CASSLRQAGEQYF	TGCGCCAGCAGCTTGAGACAGGCGGGGGAGCAGTACTTC
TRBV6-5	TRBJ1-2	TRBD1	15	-	CASSYLDRRGLGYTF	TGTGCCAGCAGTTATCTGGACAGGCGAGGACTTGGCTACACCTTC
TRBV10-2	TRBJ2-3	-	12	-	CASGATSDTQYF	TGCGCCAGCGGGGCGACTTCAGATACGCAGTATTTT
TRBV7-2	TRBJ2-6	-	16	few	CASSLGFFSGANVLTF	TGTGCCAGCAGCTTAGGCTTTTTTTCTGGGGCCAACGTCCTGACTTTC